Listed here are 6 T cell receptor beta chains from one sample, sequenced in a study of blood T cells in healthy people across ages. Primers used in a second PCR of roughly 7 to 12 cycles were a sample-barcoded 5' primer and a J-beta primer mix. TCRdb ran MiXCR on the 5' RACE reads and lists one entry per CDR3 protein. The sample gives about 1.6 million distinct CDR3 sequences, 30% to 35% of which show up once; about 11% is in the top ten. What was sequenced was blood. The source is a woman in her 30s in good health.

Many counts were recorded for this clonotype. V usage is TRBV15 and J usage is TRBJ2-1; D gene uncertain. The V end was cut by 2 bases, the J end by 6 bases, with 23 bases between. Germline V lookup: CDR1 LNHNV, CDR2 YYDKDF (reference sequence). CDR3 length equals 18 residues. CDR3 amino acids: CATSRRLPSRITLNEQFF. Here the CDR3 DNA reads TGTGCCACCAGCAGACGACTCCCTTCTAGGATTACCCTCAATGAGCAGTTCTTC.

Concerning this clonotype: One end of the junction does not line up with germline, which may come from a read error. V usage is TRBV12-3 or TRBV12-4 and J usage is TRBJ2-3; D may be TRBD2 (6 bases). The CDR3 runs 14 residues. CDR3 residues: CASSPPASADAQYF. Here the CDR3 DNA reads TGTGCCAGCAGTCCTCCCGCTAGCGCAGATGCGCAGTATTTT.

This clonotype was seen many times. The J gene is TRBJ2-5, the V gene TRBV12-3 or TRBV12-4; TRBD2 agrees at 11 bases. With V trimmed by 5 bases and J by 8 bases, 13 bases remained unmatched. The length of the CDR3 is 16 residues. CDR3 sequence (DNA): TGTGCCAGCAGTCCAGGGACTAGCGGACTCAAGAGAACCCAGTACTTC. It is translated as CASSPGTSGLKRTQYF.

This clonotype was seen a few times. This chain uses TRBV28 with TRBJ2-3; tentatively, D is TRBD1 or TRBD2 (5 bases each). CDR3 length: 14 amino acids. V lost 7 bases, J lost 0 bases, and 11 bases lay in between. The germline V gene encodes CDR1 MDHEN and CDR2 SYDVKM. The CDR3 protein is CASNRDGSTDTQYF. Here the CDR3 DNA reads TGTGCCAGCAACCGGGACGGTAGCACAGATACGCAGTATTTT.

The chain employs TRBV6-5 and TRBJ2-3, with unresolved D. V was clipped by 7 bases and J by 4 bases, with 9 bases between them. Per germline, CDR1 MNHEY and CDR2 SVGAGI. The CDR3 runs 12 residues. DNA of the CDR3: TGTGCCAGCATGAGCTCCCCAGATACGCAGTATTTT. This gives the protein CASMSSPDTQYF.

This clonotype was found many times. Germline and junction disagree at one end, which may indicate a read error. CDR3 protein: CSVEGQGRETQYF. In nucleotides, the CDR3 is TGCAGCGTCGAAGGACAGGGGCGAGAGACCCAGTACTTC. The rearrangement uses TRBV29-1 and TRBJ2-5, with 9 bases matching TRBD1. The CDR3 has 13 residues. Germline V gene sequence: CDR1 SQVTM, CDR2 ANQGSEA.